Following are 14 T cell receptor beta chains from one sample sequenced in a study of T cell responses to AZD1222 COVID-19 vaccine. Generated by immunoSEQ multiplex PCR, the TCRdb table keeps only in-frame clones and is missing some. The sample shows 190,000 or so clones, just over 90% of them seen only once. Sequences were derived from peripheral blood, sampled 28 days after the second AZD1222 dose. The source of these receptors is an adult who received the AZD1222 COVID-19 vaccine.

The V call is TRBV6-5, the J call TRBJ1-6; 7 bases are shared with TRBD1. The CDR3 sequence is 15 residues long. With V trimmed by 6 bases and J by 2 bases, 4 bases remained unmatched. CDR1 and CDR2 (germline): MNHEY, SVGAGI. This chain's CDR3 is CASSHDRAYNSPLHF. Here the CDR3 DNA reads TGTGCCAGCAGCCACGACAGGGCCTATAATTCACCCCTCCACTTT.

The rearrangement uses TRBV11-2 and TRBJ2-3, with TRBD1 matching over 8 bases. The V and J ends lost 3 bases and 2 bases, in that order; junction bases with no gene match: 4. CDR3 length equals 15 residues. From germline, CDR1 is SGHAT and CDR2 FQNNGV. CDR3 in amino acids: CASSFTGGFTDTQYF. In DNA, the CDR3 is TGTGCCAGCAGCTTTACAGGGGGTTTCACAGATACGCAGTATTTT.

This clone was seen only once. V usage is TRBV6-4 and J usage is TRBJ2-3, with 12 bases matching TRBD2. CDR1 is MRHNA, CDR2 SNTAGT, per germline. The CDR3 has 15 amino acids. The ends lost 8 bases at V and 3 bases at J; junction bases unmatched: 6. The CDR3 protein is CASSTSGRLTDTQYF. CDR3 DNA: TGTGCCAGCTCTACTAGCGGGAGGTTGACAGATACGCAGTATTTT.

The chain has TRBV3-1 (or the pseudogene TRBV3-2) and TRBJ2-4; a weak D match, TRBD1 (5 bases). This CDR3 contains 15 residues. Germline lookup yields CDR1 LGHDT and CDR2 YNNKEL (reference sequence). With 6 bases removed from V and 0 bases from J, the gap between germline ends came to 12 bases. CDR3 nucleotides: TGTGCCAGCAGTACTCCAGGGAAAGCCAAAAACATTCAGTACTTC. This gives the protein CASSTPGKAKNIQYF.

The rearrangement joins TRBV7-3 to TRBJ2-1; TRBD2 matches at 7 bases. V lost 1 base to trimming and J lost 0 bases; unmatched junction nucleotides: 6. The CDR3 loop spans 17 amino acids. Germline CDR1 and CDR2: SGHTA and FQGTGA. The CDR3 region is CASSLRPSGSSYNEQFF. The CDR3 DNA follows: TGTGCCAGCAGCTTAAGGCCTAGCGGAAGCTCCTACAATGAGCAGTTCTTC.

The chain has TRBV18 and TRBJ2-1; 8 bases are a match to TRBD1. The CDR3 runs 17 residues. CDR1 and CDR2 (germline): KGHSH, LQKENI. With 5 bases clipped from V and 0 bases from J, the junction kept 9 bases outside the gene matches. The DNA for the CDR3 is TGTGCCAGCTCAAAAGACAGGGGAAGCTCCTCCTACAATGAGCAGTTCTTC. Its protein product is CASSKDRGSSSYNEQFF.

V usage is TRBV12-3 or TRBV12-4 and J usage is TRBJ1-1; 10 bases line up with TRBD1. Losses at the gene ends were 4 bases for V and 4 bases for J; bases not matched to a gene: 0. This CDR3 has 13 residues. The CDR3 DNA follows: TGTGCCAGCAGTTGGACAGGGGGCACTGAAGCTTTCTTT. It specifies CASSWTGGTEAFF.

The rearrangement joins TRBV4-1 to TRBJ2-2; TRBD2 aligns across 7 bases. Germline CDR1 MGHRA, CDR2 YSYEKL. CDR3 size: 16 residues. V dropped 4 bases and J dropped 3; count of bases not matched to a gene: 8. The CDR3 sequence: CASSPNRLADTGELFF. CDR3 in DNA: TGCGCCAGCAGCCCTAACAGGCTAGCGGACACCGGGGAGCTGTTTTTT.

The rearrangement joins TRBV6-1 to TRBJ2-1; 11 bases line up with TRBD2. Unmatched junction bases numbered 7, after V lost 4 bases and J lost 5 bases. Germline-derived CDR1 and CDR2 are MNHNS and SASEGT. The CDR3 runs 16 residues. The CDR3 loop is CASSVAGGPVDNEQFF. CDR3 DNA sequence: TGTGCCAGCAGTGTAGCGGGAGGGCCCGTGGACAATGAGCAGTTCTTC.

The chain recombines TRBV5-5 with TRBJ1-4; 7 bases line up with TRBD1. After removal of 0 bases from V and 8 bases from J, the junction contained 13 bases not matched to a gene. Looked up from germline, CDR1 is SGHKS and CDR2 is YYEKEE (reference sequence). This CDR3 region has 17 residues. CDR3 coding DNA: TGTGCCAGCAGCTTGGCCGTCTTTGGGACAGAAGACGAAAAACTGTTTTTT. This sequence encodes CASSLAVFGTEDEKLFF. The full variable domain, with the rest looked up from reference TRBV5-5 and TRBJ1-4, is DAGVTQSPTHLIKTRGQQVTLRCSPISGHKSVSWYQQVLGQGPQFIFQYYEKEERGRGNFPDRFSARQFPNYSSELNVNALLLGDSALYLCASSLAVFGTEDEKLFFGSGTQLSVL.

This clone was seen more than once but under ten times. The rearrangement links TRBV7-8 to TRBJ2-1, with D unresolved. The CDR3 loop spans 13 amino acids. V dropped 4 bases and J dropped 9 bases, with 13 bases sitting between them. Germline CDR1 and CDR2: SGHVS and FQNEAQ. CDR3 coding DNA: TGTGCCAGCAGCTCCAAAAACCAGATTGAGCAGTTCTTC. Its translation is CASSSKNQIEQFF.

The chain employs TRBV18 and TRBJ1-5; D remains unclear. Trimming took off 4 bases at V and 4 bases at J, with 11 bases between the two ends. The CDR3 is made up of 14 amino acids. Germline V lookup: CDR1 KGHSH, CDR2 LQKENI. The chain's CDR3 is CASSQHRVNQPQHF. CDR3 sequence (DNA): TGTGCCAGCTCACAACACAGAGTGAATCAGCCCCAGCATTTT.

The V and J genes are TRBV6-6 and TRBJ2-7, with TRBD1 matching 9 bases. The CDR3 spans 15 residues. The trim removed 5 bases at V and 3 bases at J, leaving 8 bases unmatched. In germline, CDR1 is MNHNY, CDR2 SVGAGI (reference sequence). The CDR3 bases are TGTGCCAGCAGTCCCCCGGGACAGGGAATCTACGAGCAGTACTTC. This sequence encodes CASSPPGQGIYEQYF.

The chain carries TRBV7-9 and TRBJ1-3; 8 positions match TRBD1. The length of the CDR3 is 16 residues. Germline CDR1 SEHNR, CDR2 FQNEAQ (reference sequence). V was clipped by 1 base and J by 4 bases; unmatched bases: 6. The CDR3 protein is CASSLVPWTGGNTIYF. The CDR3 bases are TGTGCCAGCAGCTTAGTGCCCTGGACAGGGGGAAACACCATATATTTT.